A selection of T cell receptor beta chains follows, all from one sample in a study of T-cell reconstitution after alpha-beta-depleted transplantation in children. TCRdb re-derived calls from the PCR reads in MiXCR, one entry per CDR3 protein. The data hold about 580,000 distinct CDR3 sequences, with more than 20% observed a single time. The sample in question was PBMCs, mostly from graft donor cells, obtained 360 days after TCRalphabeta/CD19-depleted stem cell transplant. These receptors originate from a boy less than two years old who had a stem cell transplant for acute myeloid leukemia, so the T cells may come from the graft donor. The conserved cysteine and the conserved F or W are not part of the CDR3 here. D genes are given only for firm matches.

CDR3 length,J gene,D gene,V gene,CDR3 protein
10,TRBJ2-7,-,TRBV5-1,ASSPPSYEQY
15,TRBJ2-1,-,TRBV25-1,ASSDRERLSSYNEQF
14,TRBJ2-3,TRBD1,TRBV20-1,SARGVAGGAGDTQY
13,TRBJ1-5,-,TRBV5-1,ASSLVSGTNQPQH
11,TRBJ2-5,-,TRBV12-3/TRBV12-4,ASTGPGEETQY
10,TRBJ2-7,TRBD1,TRBV29-1,SVMTGSYEQY
14,TRBJ2-7,TRBD2,TRBV7-2,ASSLAIAGVSYEQY
13,TRBJ1-4,-,TRBV4-3,ASSQYGPLIEKLF
13,TRBJ2-7,-,TRBV20-1,SATSRASRSYEQY
15,TRBJ2-7,TRBD2,TRBV4-3,ASSQDASGEGAYEQY
10,TRBJ1-2,-,TRBV20-1,SARDRGLGYT